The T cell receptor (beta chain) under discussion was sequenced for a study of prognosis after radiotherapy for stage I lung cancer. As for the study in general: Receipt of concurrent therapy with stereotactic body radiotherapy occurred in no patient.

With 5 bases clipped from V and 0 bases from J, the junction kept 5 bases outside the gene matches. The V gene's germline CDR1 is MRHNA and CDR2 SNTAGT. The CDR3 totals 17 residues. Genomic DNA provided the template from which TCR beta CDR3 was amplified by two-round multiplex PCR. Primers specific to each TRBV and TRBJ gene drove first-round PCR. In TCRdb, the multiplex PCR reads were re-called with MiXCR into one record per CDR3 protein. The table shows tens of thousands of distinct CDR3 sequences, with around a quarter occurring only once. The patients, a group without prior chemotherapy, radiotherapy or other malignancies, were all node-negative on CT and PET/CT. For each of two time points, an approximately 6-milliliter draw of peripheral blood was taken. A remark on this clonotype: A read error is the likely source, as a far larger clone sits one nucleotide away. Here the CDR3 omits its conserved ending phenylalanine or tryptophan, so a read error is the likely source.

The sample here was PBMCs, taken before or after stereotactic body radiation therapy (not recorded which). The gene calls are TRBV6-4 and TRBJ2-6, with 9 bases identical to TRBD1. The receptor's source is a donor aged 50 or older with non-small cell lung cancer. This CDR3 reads CASSRDRARSGANVLTL. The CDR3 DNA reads TGTGCCAGCAGTAGGGACAGGGCACGCTCTGGGGCCAACGTCCTGACTCTC.